This TCR beta chain was identified during a study of T cell clones after liver transplantation. Study background: In this trial, immunosuppression withdrawal was attempted within 2 years of liver transplant. Apart from a few HCV-positive recipients, transplants were for non-autoimmune, non-viral reasons.

Here immunoSEQ multiplex PCR was the method, and the copy in TCRdb shows in-frame clones only, minus some. In the table there are 45,000 to 60,000 clones, about 88% of which are singletons. This CDR3 is built from 13 residues. Germline lookup yields CDR1 MGHDK and CDR2 SYGVNS. Trimming took 2 bases from V and 3 from J, leaving 8 bases between them. The clonotype originates from a human donor who received a liver transplant. The material was CD4+ T cells from blood, obtained before liver transplant. The V and J genes are TRBV25-1 and TRBJ2-7; D is undetermined. The chain's CDR3 is CASSEQSVYEQYF. DNA of the CDR3: TGTGCCAGCAGTGAACAGAGCGTCTACGAGCAGTACTTC.